This record looks at one T cell receptor beta chain sequence and its context. These data come from a study of shared clonotypes between healthy human individuals. J lost 4 bases, V lost 7 bases, and 5 bases had no gene match. CDR1 and CDR2 (germline): MGHDK, SYGVNS. The CDR3 runs 14 residues. The protocol was immunoSEQ multiplex PCR, while the TCRdb copy is restricted to in-frame clones and leaves out a portion. The sample holds hundreds of thousands of clones; 70% to 80% are singletons and the top ten take roughly 13%. The V gene is TRBV25-1, the J gene TRBJ2-3; 10 positions match TRBD2. This TCR was sampled from a woman in her thirties or forties in good health. Some clones in this sample may be carry-over from other donors' samples. Input material: PBMCs. The CDR3 spells CASTIAGGADTQYF. For the CDR3, the DNA is TGTGCCAGCACCATAGCGGGAGGAGCAGATACGCAGTATTTT.